Presented here are 16 T cell receptor beta chains from one specimen sequenced in a study of blood T cell repertoires in COVID-19. Only in-frame clones appear in the TCRdb table, and some are missing; sequencing was by immunoSEQ multiplex PCR. The sample lists about 160,000 clones; less than 85% were seen once. Sequenced input: peripheral blood. The receptors stem from a woman aged 40 to 50 with COVID-19, enrolled during active disease.

For the CDR3, the DNA is TGTGCCAGCAGTTATCTAGCCAAAAACATTCAGTACTTC. It encodes CASSYLAKNIQYF. The chain carries TRBV28 and TRBJ2-4, with D unresolved. CDR1 is MDHEN and CDR2 is SYDVKM in the germline V gene. The CDR3 is 13 residues long. Trimming took 4 bases from V and 0 from J, leaving 4 bases between them.

The chain is built from TRBV2 and TRBJ2-7; no firm D call. CDR1 and CDR2 from the germline V gene are SNHLY and FYNNEI. This CDR3 comprises 13 residues. Trimming left V 3 bases short and J 0 bases short, with 6 bases between. The CDR3 loop reads CASSDFLSYEQYF. The CDR3 DNA follows: TGTGCCAGCAGTGATTTTCTCTCCTACGAGCAGTACTTC.

V gene TRBV19 combines with J gene TRBJ2-2; D uncertain. This CDR3 comprises 16 residues. Trimming stripped 3 bases from V and 1 base from J, with 12 bases between. CDR1 is LNHDA and CDR2 is SQIVND in the germline V gene (reference sequence). CDR3 residues: CASSISAGLNTGELFF. DNA of the CDR3: TGTGCCAGTAGTATCTCGGCAGGATTGAACACCGGGGAGCTGTTTTTT. The whole variable domain, filled in from reference TRBV19 and TRBJ2-2, reads DGGITQSPKYLFRKEGQNVTLSCEQNLNHDAMYWYRQDPGQGLRLIYYSQIVNDFQKGDIAEGYSVSREKKESFPLTVTSAQKNPTAFYLCASSISAGLNTGELFFGEGSRLTVL.

The rearrangement joins TRBV11-2 to TRBJ1-6, with TRBD1 identical over 8 bases. After removal of 4 bases from V and 10 bases from J, the junction contained 6 bases not matched to a gene. Germline assignment: CDR1 SGHAT and CDR2 FQNNGV. This CDR3 has 14 residues. The CDR3 loop reads CASSSRTGNSPLHF. CDR3 sequence (DNA): TGTGCCAGCAGCTCAAGGACAGGGAACTCACCCCTCCACTTT.

The chain couples TRBV10-1 to TRBJ2-3; weak D call: TRBD2 (5 bases). The CDR3 is made up of 13 amino acids. Deletions cut 8 bases from V and 1 base from J, with 10 bases between. Germline CDR1 WNHNN, CDR2 SYGVQD (reference sequence). The CDR3 loop reads CASGGRGTDTQYF. The CDR3 nucleotides are TGCGCCAGCGGCGGGCGGGGCACAGATACGCAGTATTTT.

Only one count was recorded for this clone. The chain has TRBV4-2 and TRBJ2-1; D remains ambiguous. Germline lookup yields CDR1 LGHNA and CDR2 YNFKEQ. The ends were cut back, 1 base at V and 7 bases at J, with 8 bases in the middle. The CDR3 consists of 13 residues. The CDR3 protein is CASSQVVTNEQFF. The CDR3 nucleotides read TGTGCCAGCAGCCAAGTAGTTACGAATGAGCAGTTCTTC.

V usage is TRBV4-1 and J usage is TRBJ2-3; perhaps TRBD1 as D (5 bases). CDR1 and CDR2 from the germline V gene are MGHRA and YSYEKL. The CDR3 runs to 13 residues. Trimming removed 0 bases at V and 5 bases at J, with 6 bases between. The CDR3, as DNA: TGCGCCAGCAGCCAAGAGACAGAAGATACGCAGTATTTT. It translates to CASSQETEDTQYF.

The J gene is TRBJ1-2, the V gene TRBV2, with D possibly being TRBD1 (5 bases). Trimming pared 5 bases from V and 0 bases from J, leaving 13 bases between. The CDR3 length is 15 residues. From germline, CDR1 is SNHLY and CDR2 FYNNEI. The CDR3 spells CASSREGTSNYGYTF. The CDR3, as DNA: TGTGCCAGCAGTAGGGAGGGGACGTCTAACTATGGCTACACCTTC. Full variable domain (missing parts from reference TRBV2 and TRBJ1-2): EPEVTQTPSHQVTQMGQEVILRCVPISNHLYFYWYRQILGQKVEFLVSFYNNEISEKSEIFDDQFSVERPDGSNFTLKIRSTKLEDSAMYFCASSREGTSNYGYTFGSGTRLTVV.

The V gene is TRBV5-6, the J gene TRBJ1-2; 7 bases fit TRBD1. Trimming cost V 1 base and J 5 bases; bases outside gene matches: 17. The germline gives CDR1 SGHDT, CDR2 YYEEEE. The CDR3 has 18 amino acids. The CDR3 is CASSLRYTGAMGRYGYTF. In DNA form, the CDR3 reads TGTGCCAGCAGCTTGCGGTATACAGGGGCAATGGGAAGGTATGGCTACACCTTC.

J is TRBJ1-2 and V is TRBV19, with D hard to call. The CDR3 consists of 14 residues. Looked up from germline, CDR1 is LNHDA and CDR2 is SQIVND (reference sequence). Trimming removed 4 bases from V and 5 bases from J, with 14 bases in between. DNA for the CDR3: TGTGCCAGTAGTAACTTTGGCAGGTTGTATGGCTACACCTTC. The encoded protein is CASSNFGRLYGYTF. The variable domain in full, completed from reference TRBV19 and TRBJ1-2, reads DGGITQSPKYLFRKEGQNVTLSCEQNLNHDAMYWYRQDPGQGLRLIYYSQIVNDFQKGDIAEGYSVSREKKESFPLTVTSAQKNPTAFYLCASSNFGRLYGYTFGSGTRLTVV.

The V gene is TRBV5-4, the J gene TRBJ2-1; perhaps TRBD1 as D (5 bases). Germline V CDR1 and CDR2: SGHNT, YYREEE (reference sequence). The CDR3 loop spans 14 amino acids. Trimming stripped 4 bases from V and 6 bases from J, with 14 bases between. The CDR3 loop reads CASSRSRVSNEQFF. CDR3 bases: TGTGCCAGCAGCAGGAGCAGGGTGAGCAATGAGCAGTTCTTC.

The chain is built from TRBV19 and TRBJ1-6; a possible D gene is TRBD1 (6 bases). Germline CDR1 reads LNHDA; CDR2 reads SQIVND (reference sequence). Trimming cost V 8 bases and J 6 bases, with 17 bases left between them. The CDR3 runs to 15 residues. Written as DNA, the CDR3 is TGTGCCAGTGGCACCGGGACAACGGGTAATTCACCCCTCCACTTT. Translating gives CASGTGTTGNSPLHF.

This chain links TRBV30 with TRBJ1-5, with D possibly TRBD1 on 5 matching bases. V lost 2 bases and J lost 4, with 6 bases in between. Germline CDR1 is GTSNPN and CDR2 is SVGIG (reference sequence). The CDR3 runs to 12 residues. The CDR3 sequence is CAWSSGNQPQHF. As DNA, the CDR3 is TGTGCCTGGAGTTCAGGGAATCAGCCCCAGCATTTT.

In the case of this clone: A read error may account for a junction end that differs from germline. The CDR3 DNA is TGTGCTAGCAGCTTATCTTCACTAGCGGGAGAGGGTTCCTACAATGAGCAGTTCTTC. As protein: CASSLSSLAGEGSYNEQFF. The J gene is TRBJ2-1, the V gene TRBV7-7; 11 positions match TRBD2. The CDR3 consists of 19 residues. CDR1 is SSHAT and CDR2 is FNYEAQ in the germline V gene (reference sequence). Together with reference TRBV7-7 and TRBJ2-1, the CDR3 gives the full variable domain: GAGVSQSPRYKVTKRGQDVTLRCDPISSHATLYWYQQALGQGPEFLTYFNYEAQPDKSGLPSDRFSAERPEGSISTLTIQRTEQRDSAMYRCASSLSSLAGEGSYNEQFFGPGTRLTVL.

The chain carries TRBV3-1 (or the pseudogene TRBV3-2) and TRBJ2-7, with 9 bases fitting TRBD2. The germline gives CDR1 LGHDT, CDR2 YNNKEL (reference sequence). This CDR3 is 15 amino acids long. The V segment lost 0 bases and the J segment 1 base; nucleotides outside the gene matches: 1. CDR3: CASSQELAGSYEQYF. The DNA of the CDR3 is TGTGCCAGCAGCCAAGAACTAGCGGGTTCCTACGAGCAGTACTTC.

The chain uses TRBV3-1 (or the pseudogene TRBV3-2) and TRBJ2-3; no clear D gene. CDR1 is LGHDT, CDR2 YNNKEL, per germline (reference sequence). Trimming removed 4 bases from V and 3 bases from J, with 17 bases in between. This CDR3 has 16 residues. CDR3 sequence: CASSPVDTLGTDTQYF. The CDR3 bases are TGTGCCAGCAGCCCGGTCGACACTTTAGGTACAGATACGCAGTATTTT.